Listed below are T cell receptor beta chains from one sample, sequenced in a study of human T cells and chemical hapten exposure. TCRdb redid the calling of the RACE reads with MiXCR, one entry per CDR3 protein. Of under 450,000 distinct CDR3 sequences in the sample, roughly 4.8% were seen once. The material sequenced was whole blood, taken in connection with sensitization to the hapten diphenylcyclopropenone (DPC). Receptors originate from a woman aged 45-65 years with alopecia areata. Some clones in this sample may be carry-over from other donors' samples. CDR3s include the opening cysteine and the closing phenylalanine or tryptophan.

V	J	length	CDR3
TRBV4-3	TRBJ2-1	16	CASSQVSGRADNEQFF
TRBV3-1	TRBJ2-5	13	CASSQSGQETQYF
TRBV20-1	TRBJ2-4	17	CSAQPSGTSGGYNIQYF
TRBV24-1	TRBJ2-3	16	CATSDWDRGEADTQYF
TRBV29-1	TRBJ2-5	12	CSVRTGTETQYF
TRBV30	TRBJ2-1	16	CAWSDYGLAGDNEQFF
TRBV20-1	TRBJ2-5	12	CSAPRDFRAQYF
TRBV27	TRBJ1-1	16	CASSLHSSDRNTEAFF
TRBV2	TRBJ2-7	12	CASKTWGYEQYF
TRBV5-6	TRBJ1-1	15	CASSPLLTRDTEAFF
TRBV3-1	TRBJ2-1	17	CASSQERGAGIYNEQFF
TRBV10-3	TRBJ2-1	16	CAISERLAGGPDEQFF
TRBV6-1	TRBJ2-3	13	CASKLAGEDTQYF
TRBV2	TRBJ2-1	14	CASSEGWTGDEQFF
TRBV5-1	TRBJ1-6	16	CASSASALGERSPLHF
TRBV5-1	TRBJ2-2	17	CASSPRTSGGNTGELFF
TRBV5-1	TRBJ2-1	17	CASSSNKPGLGVYEQFF
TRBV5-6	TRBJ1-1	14	CASSLDSLGTEAFF
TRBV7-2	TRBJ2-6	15	CASSYKAERANVLTF
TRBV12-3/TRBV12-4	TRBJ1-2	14	CASSRGTLNYGYTF
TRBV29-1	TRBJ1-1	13	CSVPREGYTEAFF
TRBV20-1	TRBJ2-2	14	CSASSGGGTGELFF
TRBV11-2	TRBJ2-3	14	CASRVAGGLDTQYF
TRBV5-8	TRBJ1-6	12	CASSWRDSPLHF
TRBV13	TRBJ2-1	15	CASSLRTGRYNEQFF
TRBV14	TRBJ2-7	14	CASSPTGPTGEQYF
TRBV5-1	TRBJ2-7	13	CASTSQGHYEQYF
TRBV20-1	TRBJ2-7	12	CSAGGLVLEQYF
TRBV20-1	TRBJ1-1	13	CSASQTEGTEAFF
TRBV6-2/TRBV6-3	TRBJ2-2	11	CATTLTGELFF
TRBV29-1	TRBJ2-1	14	CSVATASIYNEQFF
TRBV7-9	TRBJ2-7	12	CASSSFSEEQYF
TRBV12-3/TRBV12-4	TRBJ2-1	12	CASSRQWNEQFF
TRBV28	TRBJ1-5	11	CASSYGGPQHF
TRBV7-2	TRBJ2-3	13	CASSLLDTDTQYF
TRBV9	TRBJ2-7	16	CASSPSGARPPGEQYF
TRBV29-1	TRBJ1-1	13	CSVEPRVNTEAFF
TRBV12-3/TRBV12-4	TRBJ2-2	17	CASSSWTGAGGTGELFF
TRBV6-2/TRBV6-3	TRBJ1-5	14	CASSRRQGSQPQHF
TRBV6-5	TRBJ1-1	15	CASSYRVTPNTEAFF
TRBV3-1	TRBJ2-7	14	CASSQGTAPYEQYF
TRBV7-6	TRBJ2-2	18	CASSRNLAGGHNTGELFF
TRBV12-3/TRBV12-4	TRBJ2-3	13	CASSLSRVDTQYF
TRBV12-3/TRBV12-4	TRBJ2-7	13	CASSFRGNYEQYF
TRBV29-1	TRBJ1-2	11	CSVAGQSGYTF
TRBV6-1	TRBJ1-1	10	CATRRGGAFF
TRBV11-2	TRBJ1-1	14	CASSRGSSMTEAFF
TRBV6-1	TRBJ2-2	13	CASVKGNTGELFF
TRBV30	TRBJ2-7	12	CAWSFYGGEQYF